The 30 T cell receptor beta chains given below trace back to one sample, sequenced in a study of blood T cell repertoires in COVID-19. The repertoire was sequenced with immunoSEQ multiplex PCR; TCRdb's copy has only in-frame clones and lacks some. Here the sample spans roughly 120,000 clones, roughly 90% being singletons. Material: peripheral blood. These receptors were collected from a man in his sixties with COVID-19, enrolled during active disease.

The chain is built from TRBV30 and TRBJ2-2; D may be TRBD2 (6 bases). Germline-derived CDR1 and CDR2 are GTSNPN and SVGIG (reference sequence). The CDR3 is 15 amino acids. With 2 bases removed from V and 0 bases from J, the gap between germline ends came to 10 bases. The CDR3 nucleotides read TGTGCCTGGAGTAGGGCGGGACCGAACACCGGGGAGCTGTTTTTT. Translation: CAWSRAGPNTGELFF.

The chain employs TRBV7-2 and TRBJ2-5, with 7 nucleotides matching TRBD2. The CDR3 length is 16 residues. J lost 5 bases, V lost 0 bases, and 9 bases had no gene match. Germline CDR1 is SGHTA and CDR2 is FQGNSA. The chain's CDR3 is CASSLAGSGPSETQYF. CDR3 DNA sequence: TGTGCCAGCAGCTTAGCGGGTAGCGGGCCCTCGGAGACCCAGTACTTC.

This clone was counted a single time. The rearrangement joins TRBV12-3 or TRBV12-4 to TRBJ1-2; D might be TRBD1 (5 bases). The CDR3 length is 13 residues. The ends were cut back, 1 base at V and 6 bases at J, with 9 bases in the middle. The CDR3, as DNA: TGTGCCAGCAGTTTAGGCGGGGCGGATGGCTACACCTTC. It encodes CASSLGGADGYTF.

This chain links TRBV7-9 with TRBJ1-3, with a tentative D call TRBD1 (6 bases). CDR3 length: 15 amino acids. Germline V gene sequence: CDR1 SEHNR, CDR2 FQNEAQ (reference sequence). V shed 10 bases and J shed 0 bases, with 16 bases lying between them. The CDR3 loop reads CATRGGASSGNTIYF. DNA for the CDR3: TGTGCCACCCGGGGGGGGGCCTCCTCTGGAAACACCATATATTTT.

The chain carries TRBV21-1 and TRBJ1-4. TRBV21-1 is a pseudogene locus. The CDR3 is 15 residues long. The CDR3: CASSEGGPRHEKLFF. The CDR3 coding sequence is TGTGCCAGCAGCGAGGGAGGGCCGCGACATGAAAAACTGTTTTTT.

The table lists this clone with a count of one. The gene calls are TRBV2 and TRBJ1-1; 8 bases agree with TRBD1. Looked up from germline, CDR1 is SNHLY and CDR2 is FYNNEI. The junction had 4 bases not matched to a gene; V was cut back by 6 bases and J by 1 base. The CDR3 runs to 14 residues. The CDR3 region has the DNA TGTGCCAGCAGGCAGGGACAGGCGAACACTGAAGCTTTCTTT. It translates to CASRQGQANTEAFF.

J is TRBJ1-3 and V is TRBV9; D call uncertain. The germline CDR1 and CDR2 sequences are SGDLS and YYNGEE. Trimming took 2 bases from V and 0 from J, leaving 9 bases between them. The length of the CDR3 is 15 residues. The CDR3 loop is CASSVEGLSGNTIYF. The CDR3 DNA is TGTGCCAGCAGCGTGGAGGGCCTCTCTGGAAACACCATATATTTT.

The V gene is TRBV7-9, the J gene TRBJ1-6; D might be TRBD1 (6 bases). CDR1 is SEHNR, CDR2 FQNEAQ, per germline (reference sequence). Trimming pared 4 bases from V and 7 bases from J, leaving 8 bases between. The CDR3 extends over 13 amino acids. The CDR3 loop reads CASSSGQNSPLHF. CDR3 DNA: TGTGCCAGCAGCTCGGGACAAAATTCACCCCTCCACTTT.

This rearrangement joins TRBV11-3 to TRBJ1-1; TRBD1 agrees at 7 bases. The CDR3 is 15 residues long. Germline CDR1 reads SGHNT; CDR2 reads YENEEA. V lost 5 bases, J lost 7 bases, and 13 bases stayed unmatched. The CDR3 sequence: CASSPRQGITDEAFF. CDR3 DNA sequence: TGTGCCAGCAGCCCCAGACAGGGTATCACGGATGAAGCTTTCTTT. The variable domain in full, completed from reference TRBV11-3 and TRBJ1-1, reads EAGVVQSPRYKIIEKKQPVAFWCNPISGHNTLYWYLQNLGQGPELLIRYENEEAVDDSQLPKDRFSAERLKGVDSTLKIQPAELGDSAVYLCASSPRQGITDEAFFGQGTRLTVV.

The chain combines TRBV10-1 with TRBJ2-1; the match to TRBD2 covers 9 bases. Germline values: CDR1 WNHNN, CDR2 SYGVQD (reference sequence). The CDR3 consists of 15 residues. The trim removed 6 bases at V and 4 bases at J, leaving 7 bases unmatched. In DNA, the CDR3 is TGCGCCAGCAGCGAAGCGGGAGGAAAATACAATGAGCAGTTCTTC. This sequence encodes CASSEAGGKYNEQFF.

The V gene is TRBV5-4, the J gene TRBJ2-5, with 11 bases identical to TRBD2. CDR1 SGHNT and CDR2 YYREEE come from the germline V gene (reference sequence). The CDR3 is 15 amino acids. V shed 5 bases and J 7 bases; nucleotides not matched to a gene: 10. In DNA form, the CDR3 reads TGTGCCAGCAGACCGGGGACTAGCGGAAAGGGGACCCAGTACTTC. This gives the protein CASRPGTSGKGTQYF.

The chain recombines TRBV10-3 with TRBJ2-7, with 8 positions matching TRBD2. This CDR3 is built from 12 residues. With V trimmed by 11 bases and J by 9 bases, 12 bases remained unmatched. Germline V gene lookup returns CDR1 ENHRY and CDR2 SYGVKD. The CDR3 nucleotides are TGTGCCCTAGGGACTAGTGGCGGCGGGCAGTACTTC. Translated: CALGTSGGGQYF.

V and J are TRBV6-5 and TRBJ1-2; 8 bases line up with TRBD1. This CDR3 is 14 amino acids long. Per germline, CDR1 MNHEY and CDR2 SVGAGI. J was trimmed by 5 bases and V by 6 bases; bases with no gene match: 8. The CDR3 bases are TGTGCCAGCAGCCCAACCTGGACAGGGTATGGCTACACCTTC. It specifies CASSPTWTGYGYTF.

The chain links TRBV5-1 to TRBJ2-1; 7 bases are shared with TRBD2. J lost 4 bases, V lost 4 bases, and 11 bases had no gene match. CDR3 length equals 16 residues. Germline V gives CDR1 SGHRS, CDR2 YFSETQ. The CDR3 sequence is CASSLIRDYHYNEQFF. In nucleotides, the CDR3 is TGCGCCAGCAGCCTGATCCGGGACTATCATTACAATGAGCAGTTCTTC.

The chain carries TRBV10-1 and TRBJ2-1; D perhaps matches TRBD1 (6 bases). CDR1 is WNHNN, CDR2 SYGVQD, per germline (reference sequence). The V and J ends lost 4 bases and 9 bases respectively, with 13 bases between them. This CDR3 comprises 13 residues. In DNA, the CDR3 is TGCGCCAGCAGTGGGTCCCGAGGGGGTGAGCAGTTCTTC. Amino acid sequence: CASSGSRGGEQFF.

In its sample, this clone was seen once. V gene TRBV9 combines with J gene TRBJ1-1, with D possibly TRBD1 on 6 matching bases. Germline lookup yields CDR1 SGDLS and CDR2 YYNGEE. The ends were cut back, 2 bases at V and 3 bases at J, with 14 bases in the middle. The CDR3 consists of 15 residues. DNA of the CDR3: TGTGCCAGCAGCGTCTCCAGGGGTTCGGACACTGAAGCTTTCTTT. It codes for CASSVSRGSDTEAFF.

The chain has TRBV19 and TRBJ2-7, with D perhaps TRBD1 (5 bases). Trimming shortened V by 7 bases and J by 1 base, and 17 bases separated the two germline ends. This CDR3 has 15 amino acids. CDR1 LNHDA and CDR2 SQIVND come from the germline V gene (reference sequence). The DNA for the CDR3 is TGTGCCAGTAAGTTGGCGCAGGGTGGGTCCTACGAGCAGTACTTC. The encoded protein is CASKLAQGGSYEQYF. Full variable domain (remainder filled in from reference TRBV19 and TRBJ2-7): DGGITQSPKYLFRKEGQNVTLSCEQNLNHDAMYWYRQDPGQGLRLIYYSQIVNDFQKGDIAEGYSVSREKKESFPLTVTSAQKNPTAFYLCASKLAQGGSYEQYFGPGTRLTVT.

The chain carries TRBV27 and TRBJ2-3, with D tentatively TRBD1 (5 bases). CDR3 size: 24 residues. The germline V gene encodes CDR1 MNHEY and CDR2 SMNVEV (reference sequence). The V gene lost 2 bases and the J gene lost 1 base, with 37 bases spanning the gap. The CDR3 DNA sequence: TGTGCCAGCAGTTTACGGCCCGTGTCAGTCATTCAACCTCAGGGCCCGTGGGGCACAGATACGCAGTATTTT. Translated: CASSLRPVSVIQPQGPWGTDTQYF.

The chain uses TRBV7-8 and TRBJ1-2; TRBD1 might be the D (6 bases). Germline values: CDR1 SGHVS, CDR2 FQNEAQ. V was pared by 5 bases and J by 7 bases, with 11 bases between. The CDR3 has 12 residues. The chain's CDR3 is CASSPLGAGYTF. CDR3 coding DNA: TGTGCCAGCAGCCCCCTGGGGGCTGGCTACACCTTC.

V is TRBV27 and J is TRBJ2-1, with TRBD2 matching over 16 bases. The trim removed 4 bases at V and 9 bases at J, leaving 12 bases unmatched. The length of the CDR3 is 18 residues. Looked up from germline, CDR1 is MNHEY and CDR2 is SMNVEV (reference sequence). Here the CDR3 DNA reads TGTGCCAGCAGTTCTGCCCGGGGACTAGCGGGAGGGCTGGGTGAGCAGTTCTTC. This translates into CASSSARGLAGGLGEQFF.

The V gene is TRBV12-3 or TRBV12-4, the J gene TRBJ1-1; D not certain. The V and J ends lost 2 bases and 4 bases respectively, with 2 bases between them. This CDR3 region has 11 residues. CDR3 loop: CASSLRTEAFF. In nucleotides, the CDR3 is TGTGCCAGCAGTTTACGCACTGAAGCTTTCTTT.

V usage is TRBV12-5 and J usage is TRBJ1-5; 8 nucleotides match TRBD1. Germline trimming cut 7 bases from V and 0 bases from J; bases unmatched to any gene: 11. From germline, CDR1 is LGHNT and CDR2 FRNRAP. This CDR3 has 17 residues. This chain's CDR3 is CASVAWTGTYSNQPQHF. Here the CDR3 DNA reads TGTGCTAGTGTCGCCTGGACAGGGACTTATAGCAATCAGCCCCAGCATTTT.

This clone showed up just a few times. The chain carries TRBV11-2 and TRBJ2-5, with D unresolved. CDR3 length: 12 amino acids. Trimming shortened V by 3 bases and J by 5 bases, and 7 bases separated the two germline ends. CDR1 and CDR2 (germline): SGHAT, FQNNGV. CDR3 coding DNA: TGTGCCAGCAGCTTTTCCGGGGAGACCCAGTACTTC. Encoded protein: CASSFSGETQYF.

This chain connects TRBV7-2 to TRBJ2-7; a possible D gene is TRBD1 (7 bases). There are 15 residues in the CDR3. V was pared by 1 base and J by 2 bases, with 12 bases between. Germline CDR1 is SGHTA and CDR2 is FQGNSA. The CDR3 nucleotides read TGTGCCAGCAGCTTAGGGGGGGACAGTGCCTACGAGCAGTACTTC. Amino acids: CASSLGGDSAYEQYF.

This rearrangement joins TRBV19 to TRBJ1-1; D remains unclear. CDR1 is LNHDA, CDR2 SQIVND, per germline (reference sequence). The CDR3 contains 13 residues. V lost 5 bases and J lost 1, with 8 bases in between. In nucleotides, the CDR3 is TGTGCCAGTAGTGCCACCAGGAACACTGAAGCTTTCTTT. The encoded protein is CASSATRNTEAFF.

The chain joins TRBV11-3 to TRBJ2-7; TRBD2 matches 7 bases. Unmatched junction bases numbered 4, after V lost 5 bases and J lost 3 bases. Germline V CDR1 and CDR2: SGHNT, YENEEA. CDR3 size: 13 residues. The CDR3 DNA reads as TGTGCCAGCAGCCCTGGGACTAACTACGAGCAGTACTTC. Amino acids: CASSPGTNYEQYF.

The DNA for the CDR3 is TGTGCCAGCAGCGCCGACAGGGATGGCTACACCTTC. Its protein product is CASSADRDGYTF. The genes are TRBV9 and TRBJ1-2; 7 bases agree with TRBD1. Germline assignment: CDR1 SGDLS and CDR2 YYNGEE. V gave up 3 bases and J gave up 6 bases; unmatched junction bases: 2. This CDR3 is built from 12 residues.

This sequence joins TRBV7-8 and TRBJ1-6; D is uncertain. Per germline, CDR1 SGHVS and CDR2 FQNEAQ. The CDR3 has 13 residues. The V and J ends lost 2 bases and 9 bases respectively, with 8 bases between them. CDR3 residues: CASSLQAGSPLHF. CDR3 nucleotide sequence: TGTGCCAGCAGCTTACAAGCAGGTTCACCCCTCCACTTT.

The chain is built from TRBV19 and TRBJ2-4; maybe TRBD2 (5 bases). CDR1 is LNHDA and CDR2 is SQIVND in the germline V gene (reference sequence). The CDR3 is 15 residues long. V dropped 1 base and J dropped 0 bases, with 7 bases sitting between them. Here the CDR3 DNA reads TGTGCCAGTAGTATAGCGGGGTTAGCCAAAAACATTCAGTACTTC. The encoded protein is CASSIAGLAKNIQYF. Filled out from reference TRBV19 and TRBJ2-4, the complete variable domain reads DGGITQSPKYLFRKEGQNVTLSCEQNLNHDAMYWYRQDPGQGLRLIYYSQIVNDFQKGDIAEGYSVSREKKESFPLTVTSAQKNPTAFYLCASSIAGLAKNIQYFGAGTRLSVL.

The chain has TRBV5-1 and TRBJ1-1; 11 bases fit TRBD1. Trimming at V came to 1 base and at J to 5 bases, leaving 7 bases not matched to a gene. The germline CDR1 and CDR2 sequences are SGHRS and YFSETQ. This CDR3 is 16 amino acids long. The CDR3 nucleotides are TGCGCCAGCAGCTTGACTTGGGACAGGGGGTATACTGAAGCTTTCTTT. Amino acids: CASSLTWDRGYTEAFF.